Given below is one T cell receptor beta chain in context. J gave up 4 bases and V 2 bases, and 4 bases lay outside the gene matches. CDR3 length: 14 residues. Germline loops: CDR1 MNHEY, CDR2 SVGAGI. This sample was taken from a study of blood T cell repertoires in COVID-19. About the research overall: Specimens from acute and convalescent COVID-19 originated in the United States, Italy and Spain. T cells, B-cell-depleted T cells, or PBMCs supplied cDNA or gDNA.

Authors' analysis steps: Amplifying reference gene primers gave estimates of nucleated cell counts. Some clones are missing from TCRdb's copy, which holds only in-frame ones; the method was immunoSEQ multiplex PCR. Clonal size and the V and J genes are those of that table, whereas D and trimming came from the DNA. The sample includes roughly 90,000 clones, about 80% of them seen just once. The V call is TRBV6-5, the J call TRBJ1-2; 7 bases match TRBD1. The sequence derives from a woman aged 70-85 years with acute or convalescent COVID-19. The sequencing input was peripheral blood. CDR3 in amino acids: CASSYRQGAYGYTF. The CDR3 DNA reads TGTGCCAGCAGTTACCGACAGGGTGCCTATGGCTACACCTTC.